This is a list of T cell receptor beta chains from one sample in a study of metastatic and nonmetastatic thyroid tumors. MiXCR was used by TCRdb to re-call the PCR reads. Found here are over 15,000 clones, about 35% of them singletons; the top ten hold around 7%. What was sequenced was tumor tissue. The receptors originated from a female donor with papillary thyroid cancer or a benign thyroid nodule (not recorded which). Some clones in this sample may be carry-over from other donors' samples. Each CDR3 is given with its conserved first and last residue. Fields, in order: V gene, J gene, D gene, clone size, CDR3 protein, CDR3 DNA. The D gene is left open where the match is weak. Only some rows state a clone size, as once, few, many or a class for expanded clones.

v_gene: TRBV11-2
j_gene: TRBJ2-3
d_gene: TRBD1
abundance: .
CDR3aa: CASSRTQGVGDTQYF
CDR3nt: TGTGCCAGCAGCAGGACACAGGGGGTCGGAGATACGCAGTATTTT

v_gene: TRBV11-2
j_gene: TRBJ2-3
d_gene: TRBD1
abundance: .
CDR3aa: CASSPNRGFGTDTQYF
CDR3nt: TGTGCCAGCAGCCCTAACAGGGGCTTCGGCACAGATACGCAGTATTTT

v_gene: TRBV6-1
j_gene: TRBJ1-1
d_gene: TRBD1
abundance: many
CDR3aa: CASSGDRDEAFF
CDR3nt: TGTGCCAGCAGTGGGGACAGAGATGAAGCTTTCTTT

v_gene: TRBV27
j_gene: TRBJ2-1
d_gene: .
abundance: .
CDR3aa: CASSLPSSSYNEQFF
CDR3nt: TGTGCCAGCAGTTTACCCTCCAGCTCCTACAATGAGCAGTTCTTC

v_gene: TRBV7-2
j_gene: TRBJ2-7
d_gene: .
abundance: many
CDR3aa: CASSFFRGYEQYF
CDR3nt: TGTGCCAGCAGCTTTTTTAGGGGGTACGAGCAGTACTTC

v_gene: TRBV3-1
j_gene: TRBJ1-3
d_gene: .
abundance: few
CDR3aa: CAGSLKVGNTIYF
CDR3nt: TGTGCCGGCAGCCTTAAGGTTGGAAACACCATATATTTT

v_gene: TRBV20-1
j_gene: TRBJ1-2
d_gene: .
abundance: once
CDR3aa: CSAITGSDYGYTF
CDR3nt: TGCAGTGCTATTACAGGATCGGACTATGGCTACACCTTC

v_gene: TRBV12-3/TRBV12-4
j_gene: TRBJ2-5
d_gene: TRBD1
abundance: many
CDR3aa: CASSQGQGQETQYF
CDR3nt: TGTGCCAGCAGTCAGGGACAGGGCCAAGAGACCCAGTACTTC

v_gene: TRBV30
j_gene: TRBJ2-2
d_gene: .
abundance: .
CDR3aa: CAWSVVGVGELFF
CDR3nt: TGTGCCTGGAGTGTAGTGGGGGTCGGGGAGCTGTTTTTT

v_gene: TRBV28
j_gene: TRBJ2-5
d_gene: .
abundance: medium-sized
CDR3aa: CASSFLQYGTQYF
CDR3nt: TGTGCCAGCAGTTTTCTACAGTATGGGACCCAGTACTTC

v_gene: TRBV3-1
j_gene: TRBJ2-1
d_gene: TRBD2
abundance: many
CDR3aa: CASSQDRLAGGRWNEQFF
CDR3nt: TGTGCCAGCAGCCAAGATCGACTAGCGGGGGGCCGGTGGAATGAGCAGTTCTTC